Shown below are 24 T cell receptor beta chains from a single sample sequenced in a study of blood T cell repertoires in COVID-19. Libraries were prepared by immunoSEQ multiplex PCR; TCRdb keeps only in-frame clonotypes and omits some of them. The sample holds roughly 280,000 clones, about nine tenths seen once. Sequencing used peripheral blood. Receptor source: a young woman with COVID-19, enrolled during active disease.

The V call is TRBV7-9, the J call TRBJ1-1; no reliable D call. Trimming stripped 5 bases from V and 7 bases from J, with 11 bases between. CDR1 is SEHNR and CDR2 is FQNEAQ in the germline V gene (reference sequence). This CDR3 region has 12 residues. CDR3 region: CASSRTGIEAFF. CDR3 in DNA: TGTGCCAGCAGCCGGACGGGGATTGAAGCTTTCTTT.

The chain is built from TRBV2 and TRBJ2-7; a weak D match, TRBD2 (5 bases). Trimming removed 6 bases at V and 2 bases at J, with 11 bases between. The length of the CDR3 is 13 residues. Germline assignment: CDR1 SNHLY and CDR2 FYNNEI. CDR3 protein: CASRTGITYEQYF. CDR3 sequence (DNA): TGTGCCAGCAGAACGGGAATCACCTACGAGCAGTACTTC.

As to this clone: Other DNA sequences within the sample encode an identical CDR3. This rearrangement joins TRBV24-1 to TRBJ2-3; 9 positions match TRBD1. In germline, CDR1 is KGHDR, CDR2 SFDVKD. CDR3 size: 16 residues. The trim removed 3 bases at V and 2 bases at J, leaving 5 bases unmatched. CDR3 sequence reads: CATSDPGTGNTDTQYF. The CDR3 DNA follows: TGTGCCACCAGTGATCCCGGGACAGGGAACACAGATACGCAGTATTTT.

CDR3 DNA: TGCAGCGGGGGACAGGGGAGAGAGACCCAGTACTTC. Residues: CSGGQGRETQYF. The V call is TRBV29-1, the J call TRBJ2-5; 10 bases are shared with TRBD1. J was trimmed by 4 bases and V by 7 bases; bases with no gene match: 3. The CDR3 loop spans 12 amino acids. Germline CDR1 and CDR2: SQVTM and ANQGSEA.

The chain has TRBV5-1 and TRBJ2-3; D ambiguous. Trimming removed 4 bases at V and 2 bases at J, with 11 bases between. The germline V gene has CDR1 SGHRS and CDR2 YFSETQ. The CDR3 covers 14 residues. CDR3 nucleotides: TGCGCCAGCAGCCCCCCCGACACCACAGATACGCAGTATTTT. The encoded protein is CASSPPDTTDTQYF.

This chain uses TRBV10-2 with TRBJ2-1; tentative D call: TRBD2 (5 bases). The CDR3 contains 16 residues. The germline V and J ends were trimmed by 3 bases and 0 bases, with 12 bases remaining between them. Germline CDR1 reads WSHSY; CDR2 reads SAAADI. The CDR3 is CASSERTGSSYNEQFF. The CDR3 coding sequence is TGCGCCAGCAGTGAAAGGACGGGGAGCTCCTACAATGAGCAGTTCTTC.

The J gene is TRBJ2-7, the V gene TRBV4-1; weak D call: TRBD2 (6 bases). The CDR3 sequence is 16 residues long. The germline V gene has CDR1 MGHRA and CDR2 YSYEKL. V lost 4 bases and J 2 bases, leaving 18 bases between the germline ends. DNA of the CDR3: TGCGCCAGCAGCCGAATTTTCCGGGACTTTACCTACGAGCAGTACTTC. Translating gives CASSRIFRDFTYEQYF.

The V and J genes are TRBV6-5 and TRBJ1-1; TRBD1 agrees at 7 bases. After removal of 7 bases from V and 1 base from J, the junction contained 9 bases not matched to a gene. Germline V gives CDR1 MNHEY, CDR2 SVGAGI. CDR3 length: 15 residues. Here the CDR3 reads CASNPPQGQNTEAFF. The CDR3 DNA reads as TGTGCCAGCAACCCCCCACAGGGGCAGAACACTGAAGCTTTCTTT.

CDR3 DNA sequence: TGTGCCAGCACCAGGGGGCAAAACTCTGGAAACACCATATATTTT. Residues: CASTRGQNSGNTIYF. The chain links TRBV6-5 to TRBJ1-3; 8 bases match TRBD1. J lost 0 bases, V lost 7 bases, and 5 bases had no gene match. The CDR3 has 15 residues. Germline V gives CDR1 MNHEY, CDR2 SVGAGI.

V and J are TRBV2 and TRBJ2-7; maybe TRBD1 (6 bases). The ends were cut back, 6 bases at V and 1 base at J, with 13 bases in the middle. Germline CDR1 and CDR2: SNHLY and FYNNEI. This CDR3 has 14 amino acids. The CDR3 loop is CASRPRDTSYEQYF. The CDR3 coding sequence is TGTGCCAGCAGGCCCCGGGACACATCCTACGAGCAGTACTTC.

The CDR3 is CASSLTAQRVPYEQYF. The CDR3 region has the DNA TGTGCCAGCAGCTTGACTGCCCAACGCGTCCCCTACGAGCAGTACTTC. This chain uses TRBV5-6 with TRBJ2-7; D unresolved. CDR1 is SGHDT, CDR2 YYEEEE, per germline. V was clipped by 1 base and J by 2 bases, with 16 bases between them. The CDR3 is 16 amino acids.

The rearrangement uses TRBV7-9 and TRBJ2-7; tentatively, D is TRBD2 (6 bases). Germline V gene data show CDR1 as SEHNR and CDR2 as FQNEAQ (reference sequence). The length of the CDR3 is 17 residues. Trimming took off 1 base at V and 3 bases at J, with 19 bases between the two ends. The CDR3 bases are TGTGCCAGCAGCTTAGACTGGAGGGGCAGGCGAATCTACGAGCAGTACTTC. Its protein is CASSLDWRGRRIYEQYF.

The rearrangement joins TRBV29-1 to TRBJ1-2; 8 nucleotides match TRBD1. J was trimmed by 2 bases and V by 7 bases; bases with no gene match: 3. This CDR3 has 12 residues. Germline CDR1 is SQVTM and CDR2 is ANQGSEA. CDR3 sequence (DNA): TGCAGCGACAACAGGGGGAACTATGGCTACACCTTC. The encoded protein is CSDNRGNYGYTF.

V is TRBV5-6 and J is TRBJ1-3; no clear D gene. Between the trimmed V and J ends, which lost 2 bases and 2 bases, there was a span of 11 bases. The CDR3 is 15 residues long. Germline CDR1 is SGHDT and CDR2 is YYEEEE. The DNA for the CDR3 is TGTGCCAGCAGCTTTAGGTCGGCGGCTGGAAACACCATATATTTT. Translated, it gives CASSFRSAAGNTIYF.

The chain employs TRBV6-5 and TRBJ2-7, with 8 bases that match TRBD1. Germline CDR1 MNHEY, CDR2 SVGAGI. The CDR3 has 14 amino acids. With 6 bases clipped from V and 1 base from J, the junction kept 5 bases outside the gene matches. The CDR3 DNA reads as TGTGCCAGCAGATCCGGGACAGGTTCCTACGAGCAGTACTTC. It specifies CASRSGTGSYEQYF.

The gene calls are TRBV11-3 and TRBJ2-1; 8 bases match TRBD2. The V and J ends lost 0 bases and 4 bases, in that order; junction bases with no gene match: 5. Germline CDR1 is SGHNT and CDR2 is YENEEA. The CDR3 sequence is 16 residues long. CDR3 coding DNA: TGTGCCAGCAGCTTAGAGGCTAGCGGGCGGTACAATGAGCAGTTCTTC. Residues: CASSLEASGRYNEQFF.

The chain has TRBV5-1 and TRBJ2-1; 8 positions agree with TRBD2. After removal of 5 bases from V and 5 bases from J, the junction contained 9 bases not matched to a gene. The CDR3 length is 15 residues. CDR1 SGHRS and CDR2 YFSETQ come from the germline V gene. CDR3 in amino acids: CASRGPGGGNNEQFF. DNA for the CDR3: TGCGCCAGCAGGGGTCCGGGCGGGGGGAACAATGAGCAGTTCTTC.

CDR3 region: CASSFPDQETQYF. The CDR3 DNA reads TGCGCCAGCAGCTTTCCAGACCAAGAGACCCAGTACTTC. The chain is built from TRBV5-1 and TRBJ2-5; D call uncertain. V was shortened by 2 bases and J by 0 bases, with 5 bases between the two germline ends. The germline CDR1 and CDR2 sequences are SGHRS and YFSETQ. The CDR3 has 13 amino acids.

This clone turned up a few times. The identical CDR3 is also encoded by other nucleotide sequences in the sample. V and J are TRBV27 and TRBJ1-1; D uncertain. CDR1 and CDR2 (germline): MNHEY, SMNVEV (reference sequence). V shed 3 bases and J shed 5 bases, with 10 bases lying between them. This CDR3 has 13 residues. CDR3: CASSFSGGTEAFF. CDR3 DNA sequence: TGTGCCAGCAGTTTCTCGGGAGGGACTGAAGCTTTCTTT.

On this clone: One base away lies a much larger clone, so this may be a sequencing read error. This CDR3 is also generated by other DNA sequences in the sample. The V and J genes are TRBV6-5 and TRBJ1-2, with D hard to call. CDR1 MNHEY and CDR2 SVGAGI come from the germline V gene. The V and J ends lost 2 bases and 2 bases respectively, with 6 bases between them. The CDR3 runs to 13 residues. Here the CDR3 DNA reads TGTGCCAGCAGTTACGACACCAACTATGGCTACACCTTC. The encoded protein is CASSYDTNYGYTF.

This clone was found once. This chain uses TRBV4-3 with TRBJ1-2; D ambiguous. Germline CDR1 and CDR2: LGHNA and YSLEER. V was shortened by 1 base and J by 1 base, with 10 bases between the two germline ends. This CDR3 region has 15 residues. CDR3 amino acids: CASSQGRGNNYGYTF. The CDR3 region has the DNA TGCGCCAGCAGCCAAGGTCGAGGGAATAACTATGGCTACACCTTC.

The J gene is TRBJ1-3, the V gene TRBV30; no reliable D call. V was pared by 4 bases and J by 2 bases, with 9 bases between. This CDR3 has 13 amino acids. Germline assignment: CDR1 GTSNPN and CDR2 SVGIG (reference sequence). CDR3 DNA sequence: TGTGCCTGGATCCAGAAAGCTGGAAACACCATATATTTT. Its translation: CAWIQKAGNTIYF. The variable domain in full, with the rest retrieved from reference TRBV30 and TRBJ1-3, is SQTIHQWPATLVQPVGSPLSLECTVEGTSNPNLYWYRQAAGRGLQLLFYSVGIGQISSEVPQNLSASRPQDRQFILSSKKLLLSDSGFYLCAWIQKAGNTIYFGEGSWLTVV.

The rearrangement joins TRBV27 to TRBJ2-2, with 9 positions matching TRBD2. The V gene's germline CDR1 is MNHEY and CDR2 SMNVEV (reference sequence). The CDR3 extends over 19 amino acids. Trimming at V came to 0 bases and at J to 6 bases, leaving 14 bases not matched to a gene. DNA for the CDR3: TGTGCCAGCAGTTTATCGAAGGGACTAGCACTGCGGGGGGCCGGGGAGCTGTTTTTT. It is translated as CASSLSKGLALRGAGELFF.

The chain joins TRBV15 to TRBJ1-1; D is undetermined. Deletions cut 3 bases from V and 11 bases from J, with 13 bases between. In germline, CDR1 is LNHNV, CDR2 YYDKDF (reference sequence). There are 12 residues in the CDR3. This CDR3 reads CATSRGPHGAFF. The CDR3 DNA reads TGTGCCACCAGCAGGGGTCCTCACGGGGCTTTCTTT.